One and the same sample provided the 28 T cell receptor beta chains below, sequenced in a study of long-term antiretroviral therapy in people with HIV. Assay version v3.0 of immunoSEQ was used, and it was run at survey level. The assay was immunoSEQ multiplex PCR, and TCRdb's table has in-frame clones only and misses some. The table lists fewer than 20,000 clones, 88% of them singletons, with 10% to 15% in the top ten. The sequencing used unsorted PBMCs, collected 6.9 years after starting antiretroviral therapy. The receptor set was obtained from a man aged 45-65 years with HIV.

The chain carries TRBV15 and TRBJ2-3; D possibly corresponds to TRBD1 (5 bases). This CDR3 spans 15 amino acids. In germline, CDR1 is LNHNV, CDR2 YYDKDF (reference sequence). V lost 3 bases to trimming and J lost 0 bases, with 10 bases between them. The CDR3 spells CATSRERQSTDTQYF. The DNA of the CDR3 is TGTGCCACCAGCAGGGAGAGACAGAGCACAGATACGCAGTATTTT.

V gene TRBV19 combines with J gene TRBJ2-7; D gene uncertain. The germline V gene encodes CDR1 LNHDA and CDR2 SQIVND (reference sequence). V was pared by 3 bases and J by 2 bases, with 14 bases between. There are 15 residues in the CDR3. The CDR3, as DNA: TGTGCCAGTAGTATCGTCATGGGGATCACCTACGAGCAGTACTTC. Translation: CASSIVMGITYEQYF.

CDR3 region: CASSQGGRNQPQHF. The DNA of the CDR3 is TGCGCCAGCAGCCAAGGGGGCCGCAATCAGCCCCAGCATTTT. The rearrangement joins TRBV4-3 to TRBJ1-5; a possible D gene is TRBD1 (5 bases). Germline V lookup: CDR1 LGHNA, CDR2 YSLEER. The length of the CDR3 is 14 residues. V lost 1 base, J lost 2 bases, and 6 bases lay in between.

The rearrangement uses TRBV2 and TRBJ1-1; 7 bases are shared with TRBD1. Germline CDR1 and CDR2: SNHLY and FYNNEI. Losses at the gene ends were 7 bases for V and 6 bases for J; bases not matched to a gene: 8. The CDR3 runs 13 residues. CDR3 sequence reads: CASTLEGASEAFF. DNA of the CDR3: TGTGCCAGCACCCTGGAGGGGGCATCTGAAGCTTTCTTT.

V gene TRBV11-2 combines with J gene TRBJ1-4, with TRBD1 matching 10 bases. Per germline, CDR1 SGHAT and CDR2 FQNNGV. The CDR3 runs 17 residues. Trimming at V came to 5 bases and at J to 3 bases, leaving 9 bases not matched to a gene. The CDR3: CASSRSDRGRANEKLFF. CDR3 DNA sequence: TGTGCCAGCAGCCGATCCGACAGGGGGCGAGCTAATGAAAAACTGTTTTTT.

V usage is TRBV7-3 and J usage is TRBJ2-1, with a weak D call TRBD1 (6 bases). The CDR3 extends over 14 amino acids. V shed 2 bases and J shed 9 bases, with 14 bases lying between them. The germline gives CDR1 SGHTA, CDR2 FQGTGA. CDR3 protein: CASSLGGRATEQFF. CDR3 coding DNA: TGTGCCAGCAGCTTAGGGGGCCGAGCCACTGAGCAGTTCTTC.

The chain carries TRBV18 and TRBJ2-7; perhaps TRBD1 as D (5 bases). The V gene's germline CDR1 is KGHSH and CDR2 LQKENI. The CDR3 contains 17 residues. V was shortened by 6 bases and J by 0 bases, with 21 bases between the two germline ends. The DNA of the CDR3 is TGTGCCAGCTCGTCTTCAGGCACAGGCCCTATCTCCTACGAGCAGTACTTC. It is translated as CASSSSGTGPISYEQYF.

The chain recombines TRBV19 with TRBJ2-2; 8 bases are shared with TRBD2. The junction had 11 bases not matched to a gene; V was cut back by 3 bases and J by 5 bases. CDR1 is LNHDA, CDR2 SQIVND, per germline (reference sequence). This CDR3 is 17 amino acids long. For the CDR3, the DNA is TGTGCCAGTAGTATGGGGGCGGGAGGTCTTTTAACCGGGGAGCTGTTTTTT. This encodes CASSMGAGGLLTGELFF. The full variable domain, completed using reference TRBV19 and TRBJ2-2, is DGGITQSPKYLFRKEGQNVTLSCEQNLNHDAMYWYRQDPGQGLRLIYYSQIVNDFQKGDIAEGYSVSREKKESFPLTVTSAQKNPTAFYLCASSMGAGGLLTGELFFGEGSRLTVL.

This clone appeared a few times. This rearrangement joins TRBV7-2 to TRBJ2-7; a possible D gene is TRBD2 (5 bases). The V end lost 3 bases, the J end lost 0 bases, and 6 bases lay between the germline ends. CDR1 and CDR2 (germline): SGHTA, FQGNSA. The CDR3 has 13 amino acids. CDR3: CASSFDYSYEQYF. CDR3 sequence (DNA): TGTGCCAGCAGCTTTGACTACTCCTACGAGCAGTACTTC.

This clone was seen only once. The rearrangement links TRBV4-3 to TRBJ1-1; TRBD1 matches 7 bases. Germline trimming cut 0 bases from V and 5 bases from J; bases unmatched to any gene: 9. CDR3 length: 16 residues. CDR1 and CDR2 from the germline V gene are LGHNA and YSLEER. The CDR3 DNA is TGCGCCAGCAGCCAAGACTCCGCAGGGGGTAATACTGAAGCTTTCTTT. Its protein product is CASSQDSAGGNTEAFF.

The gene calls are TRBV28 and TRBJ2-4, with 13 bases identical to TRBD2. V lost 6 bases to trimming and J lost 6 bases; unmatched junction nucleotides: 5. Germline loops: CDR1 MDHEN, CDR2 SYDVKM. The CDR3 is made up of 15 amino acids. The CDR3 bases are TGTGCCAGCAGCGGGACTAGCGGGGATAGAAACATTCAGTACTTC. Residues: CASSGTSGDRNIQYF.

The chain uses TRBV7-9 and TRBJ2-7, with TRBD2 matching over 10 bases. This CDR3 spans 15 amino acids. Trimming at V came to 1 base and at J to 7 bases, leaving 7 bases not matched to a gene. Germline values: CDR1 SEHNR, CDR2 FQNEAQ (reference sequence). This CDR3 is CASSLESGRVGEQYF. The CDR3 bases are TGTGCCAGCAGCTTAGAGAGCGGGAGGGTCGGTGAGCAGTACTTC. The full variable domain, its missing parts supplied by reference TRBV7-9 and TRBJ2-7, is DTGVSQNPRHKITKRGQNVTFRCDPISEHNRLYWYRQTLGQGPEFLTYFQNEAQLEKSRLLSDRFSAERPKGSFSTLEIQRTEQGDSAMYLCASSLESGRVGEQYFGPGTRLTVT.

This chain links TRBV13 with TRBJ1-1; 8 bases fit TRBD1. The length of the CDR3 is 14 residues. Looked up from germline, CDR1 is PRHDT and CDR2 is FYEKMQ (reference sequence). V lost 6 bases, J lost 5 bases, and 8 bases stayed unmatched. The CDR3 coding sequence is TGTGCCAGCAGTCTAGACAGGGGAGGAACTGAAGCTTTCTTT. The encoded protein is CASSLDRGGTEAFF. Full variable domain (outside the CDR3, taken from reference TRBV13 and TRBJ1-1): AAGVIQSPRHLIKEKRETATLKCYPIPRHDTVYWYQQGPGQDPQFLISFYEKMQSDKGSIPDRFSAQQFSDYHSELNMSSLELGDSALYFCASSLDRGGTEAFFGQGTRLTVV.

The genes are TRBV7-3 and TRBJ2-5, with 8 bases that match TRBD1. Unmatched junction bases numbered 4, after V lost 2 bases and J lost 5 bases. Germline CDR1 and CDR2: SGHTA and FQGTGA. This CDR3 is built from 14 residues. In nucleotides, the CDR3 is TGTGCCAGCAGCTTAGCAGGGGGCGATGAGACCCAGTACTTC. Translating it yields CASSLAGGDETQYF.

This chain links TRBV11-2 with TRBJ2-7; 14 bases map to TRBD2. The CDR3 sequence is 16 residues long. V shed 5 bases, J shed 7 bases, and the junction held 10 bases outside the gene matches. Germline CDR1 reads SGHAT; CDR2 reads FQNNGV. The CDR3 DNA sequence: TGTGCCAGCAGCCCCCGGGGACTAGCGGGAGTAATGGAGCAGTACTTC. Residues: CASSPRGLAGVMEQYF.

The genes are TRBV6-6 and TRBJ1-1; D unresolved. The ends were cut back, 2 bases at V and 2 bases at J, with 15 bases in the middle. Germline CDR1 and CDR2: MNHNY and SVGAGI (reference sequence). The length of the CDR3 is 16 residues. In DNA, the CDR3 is TGTGCCAGCAGTTACGATCTGCGCCCGGCCAACACTGAAGCTTTCTTT. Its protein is CASSYDLRPANTEAFF.

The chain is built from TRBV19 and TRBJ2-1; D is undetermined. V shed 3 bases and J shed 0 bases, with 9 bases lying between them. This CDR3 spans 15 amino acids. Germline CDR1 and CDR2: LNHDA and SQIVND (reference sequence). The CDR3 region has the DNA TGTGCCAGTAGTATCCAGTTTGTCTCCTACAATGAGCAGTTCTTC. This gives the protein CASSIQFVSYNEQFF.

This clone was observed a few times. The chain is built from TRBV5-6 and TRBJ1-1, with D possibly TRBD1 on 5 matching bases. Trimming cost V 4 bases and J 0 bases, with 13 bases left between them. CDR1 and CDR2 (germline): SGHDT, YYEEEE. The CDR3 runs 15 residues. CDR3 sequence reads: CASSPVRQLNTEAFF. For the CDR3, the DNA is TGTGCCAGCAGCCCTGTACGACAGCTGAACACTGAAGCTTTCTTT.

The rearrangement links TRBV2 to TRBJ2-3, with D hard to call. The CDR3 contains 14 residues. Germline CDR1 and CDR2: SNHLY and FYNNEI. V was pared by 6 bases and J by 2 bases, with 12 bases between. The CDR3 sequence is CASRGYGHTDTQYF. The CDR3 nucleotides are TGTGCCAGCAGGGGGTACGGCCACACAGATACGCAGTATTTT.

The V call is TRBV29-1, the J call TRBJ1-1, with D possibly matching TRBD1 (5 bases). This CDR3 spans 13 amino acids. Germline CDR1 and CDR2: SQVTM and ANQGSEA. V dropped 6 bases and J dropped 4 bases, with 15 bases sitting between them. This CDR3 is CSVGMGGGTEAFF. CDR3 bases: TGCAGCGTGGGCATGGGGGGGGGCACTGAAGCTTTCTTT.

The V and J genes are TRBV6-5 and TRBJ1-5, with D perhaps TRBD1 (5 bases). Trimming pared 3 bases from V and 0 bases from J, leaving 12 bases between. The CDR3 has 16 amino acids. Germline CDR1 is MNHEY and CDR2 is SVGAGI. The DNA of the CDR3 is TGTGCCAGCAGTTATGGGGCAGGACATAGCAATCAGCCCCAGCATTTT. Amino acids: CASSYGAGHSNQPQHF.

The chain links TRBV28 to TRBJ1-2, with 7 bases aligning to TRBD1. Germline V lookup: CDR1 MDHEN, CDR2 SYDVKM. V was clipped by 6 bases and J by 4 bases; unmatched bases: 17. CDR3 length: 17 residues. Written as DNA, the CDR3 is TGTGCCAGCAGCTATTCCCGGGACAGTACGAGAGGCTATGGCTACACCTTC. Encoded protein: CASSYSRDSTRGYGYTF.

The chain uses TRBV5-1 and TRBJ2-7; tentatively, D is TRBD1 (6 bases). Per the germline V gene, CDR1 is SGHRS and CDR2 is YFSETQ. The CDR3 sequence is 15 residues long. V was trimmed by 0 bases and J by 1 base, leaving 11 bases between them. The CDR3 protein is CASSLGQGFSYEQYF. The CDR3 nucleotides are TGCGCCAGCAGCTTGGGTCAGGGGTTTTCCTACGAGCAGTACTTC.

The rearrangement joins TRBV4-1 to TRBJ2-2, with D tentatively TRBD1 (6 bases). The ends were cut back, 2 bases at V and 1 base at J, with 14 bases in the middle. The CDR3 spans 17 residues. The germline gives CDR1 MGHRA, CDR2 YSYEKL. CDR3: CASSQKTGTLNTGELFF. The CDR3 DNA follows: TGCGCCAGCAGCCAAAAAACCGGGACACTGAACACCGGGGAGCTGTTTTTT.

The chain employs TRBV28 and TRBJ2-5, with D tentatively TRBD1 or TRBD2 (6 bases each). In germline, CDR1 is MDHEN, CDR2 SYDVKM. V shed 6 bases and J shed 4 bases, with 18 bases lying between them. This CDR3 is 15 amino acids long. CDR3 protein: CASRLDGGGGETQYF. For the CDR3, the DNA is TGTGCCAGCAGACTAGACGGGGGCGGAGGAGAGACCCAGTACTTC.

The CDR3 DNA reads TGTGCCAGCAGTTCCGGGACAGGGTTTGAAAAACTGTTTTTT. Translation gives CASSSGTGFEKLFF. J is TRBJ1-4 and V is TRBV7-9; TRBD1 matches at 9 bases. Germline loops: CDR1 SEHNR, CDR2 FQNEAQ (reference sequence). The CDR3 contains 14 residues. V lost 6 bases and J lost 7; bases outside the gene matches: 6.

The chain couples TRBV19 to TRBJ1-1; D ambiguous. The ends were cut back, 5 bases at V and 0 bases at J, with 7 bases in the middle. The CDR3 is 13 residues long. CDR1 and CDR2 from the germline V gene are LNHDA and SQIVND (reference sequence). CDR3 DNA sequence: TGTGCCAGTAGTGCAGCGATGAACACTGAAGCTTTCTTT. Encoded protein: CASSAAMNTEAFF. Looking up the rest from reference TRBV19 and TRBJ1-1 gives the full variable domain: DGGITQSPKYLFRKEGQNVTLSCEQNLNHDAMYWYRQDPGQGLRLIYYSQIVNDFQKGDIAEGYSVSREKKESFPLTVTSAQKNPTAFYLCASSAAMNTEAFFGQGTRLTVV.

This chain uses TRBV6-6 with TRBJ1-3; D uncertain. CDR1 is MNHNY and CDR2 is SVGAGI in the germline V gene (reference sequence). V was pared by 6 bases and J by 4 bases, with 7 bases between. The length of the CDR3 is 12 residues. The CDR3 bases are TGTGCCAGCAGCTTGTCCGGAAACACCATATATTTT. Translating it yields CASSLSGNTIYF.